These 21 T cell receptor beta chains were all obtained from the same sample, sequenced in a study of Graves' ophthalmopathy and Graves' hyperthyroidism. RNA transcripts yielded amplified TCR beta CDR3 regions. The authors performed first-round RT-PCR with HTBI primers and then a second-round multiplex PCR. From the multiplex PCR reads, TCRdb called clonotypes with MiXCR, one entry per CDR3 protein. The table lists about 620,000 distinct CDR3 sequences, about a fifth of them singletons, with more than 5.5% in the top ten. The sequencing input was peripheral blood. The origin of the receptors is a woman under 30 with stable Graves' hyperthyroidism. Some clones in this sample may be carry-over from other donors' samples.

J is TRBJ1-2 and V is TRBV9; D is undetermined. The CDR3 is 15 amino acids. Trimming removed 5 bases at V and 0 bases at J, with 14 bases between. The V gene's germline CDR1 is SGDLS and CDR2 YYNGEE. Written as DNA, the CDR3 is TGTGCCAGCAGTCCGACAAGTCCAGCTAACTATGGCTACACCTTC. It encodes CASSPTSPANYGYTF.

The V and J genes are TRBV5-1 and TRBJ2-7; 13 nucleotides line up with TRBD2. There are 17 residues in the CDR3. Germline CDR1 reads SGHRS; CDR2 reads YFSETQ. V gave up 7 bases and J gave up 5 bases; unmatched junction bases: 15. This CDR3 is CASHLGLAGAQVHEQYF. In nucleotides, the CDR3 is TGCGCCAGCCATCTAGGACTAGCGGGAGCACAAGTCCACGAGCAGTACTTC.

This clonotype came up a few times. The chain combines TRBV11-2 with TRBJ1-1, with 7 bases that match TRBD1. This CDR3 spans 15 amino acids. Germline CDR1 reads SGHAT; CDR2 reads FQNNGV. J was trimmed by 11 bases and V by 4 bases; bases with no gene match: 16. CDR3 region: CASSSLTDRAVAAFF. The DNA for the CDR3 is TGTGCCAGCAGCTCACTGACTGACAGGGCGGTGGCGGCTTTCTTT.

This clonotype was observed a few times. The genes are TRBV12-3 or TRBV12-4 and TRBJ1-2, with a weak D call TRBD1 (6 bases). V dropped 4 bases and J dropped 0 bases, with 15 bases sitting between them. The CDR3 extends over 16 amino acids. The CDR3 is CASSSYPGQPNYGYTF. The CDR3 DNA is TGTGCCAGCAGTTCCTATCCGGGACAACCTAACTATGGCTACACCTTC.

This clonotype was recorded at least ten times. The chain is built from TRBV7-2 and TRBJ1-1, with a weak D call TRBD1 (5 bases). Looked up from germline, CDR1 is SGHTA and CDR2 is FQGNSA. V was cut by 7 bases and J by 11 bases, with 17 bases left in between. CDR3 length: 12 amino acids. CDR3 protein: CASKWGPLEAFF. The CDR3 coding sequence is TGTGCCAGCAAATGGGGCCCCCTGGAGGCTTTCTTT.

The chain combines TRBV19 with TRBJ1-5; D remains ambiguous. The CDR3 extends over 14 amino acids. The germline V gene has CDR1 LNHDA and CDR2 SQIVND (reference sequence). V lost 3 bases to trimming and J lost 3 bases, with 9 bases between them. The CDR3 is CASSMSDANQPQHF. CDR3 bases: TGTGCCAGTAGTATGAGCGATGCCAATCAGCCCCAGCATTTT.

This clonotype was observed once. The CDR3 sequence: CASSELNRVTGELFF. The DNA for the CDR3 is TGCGCCAGCAGCGAACTCAACAGGGTCACCGGGGAGCTGTTTTTT. The chain employs TRBV5-1 and TRBJ2-2; D might be TRBD1 (6 bases). The V end lost 4 bases, the J end lost 4 bases, and 14 bases lay between the germline ends. Per germline, CDR1 SGHRS and CDR2 YFSETQ. This CDR3 spans 15 amino acids.

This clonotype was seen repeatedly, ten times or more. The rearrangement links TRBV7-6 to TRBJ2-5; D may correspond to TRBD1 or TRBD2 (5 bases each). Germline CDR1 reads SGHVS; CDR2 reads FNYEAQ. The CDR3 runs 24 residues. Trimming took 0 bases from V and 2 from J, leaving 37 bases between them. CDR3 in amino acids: CASSLAFLGTYVPRGPLGQETQYF. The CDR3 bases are TGTGCCAGCAGCTTAGCGTTCCTAGGGACCTATGTCCCCCGGGGACCCCTGGGGCAAGAGACCCAGTACTTC.

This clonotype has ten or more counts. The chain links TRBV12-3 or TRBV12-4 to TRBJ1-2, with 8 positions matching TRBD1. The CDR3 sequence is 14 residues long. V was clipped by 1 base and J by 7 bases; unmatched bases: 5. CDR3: CASSLGQGWPGYTF. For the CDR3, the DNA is TGTGCCAGCAGTTTAGGACAGGGGTGGCCTGGCTACACCTTC.

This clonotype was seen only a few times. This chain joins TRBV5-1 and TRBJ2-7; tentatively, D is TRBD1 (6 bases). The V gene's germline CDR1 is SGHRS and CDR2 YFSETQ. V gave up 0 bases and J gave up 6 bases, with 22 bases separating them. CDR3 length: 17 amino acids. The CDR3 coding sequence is TGCGCCAGCAGCTTGGTGGGGGCTATTCGTACAGGAGGCGAGCAGTACTTC. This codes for CASSLVGAIRTGGEQYF.

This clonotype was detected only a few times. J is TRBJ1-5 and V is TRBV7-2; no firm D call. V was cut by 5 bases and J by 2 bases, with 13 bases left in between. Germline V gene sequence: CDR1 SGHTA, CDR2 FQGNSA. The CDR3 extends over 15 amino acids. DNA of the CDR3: TGTGCCAGCAGCACCACCCGTCTTGGCAATCAGCCCCAGCATTTT. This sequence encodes CASSTTRLGNQPQHF.

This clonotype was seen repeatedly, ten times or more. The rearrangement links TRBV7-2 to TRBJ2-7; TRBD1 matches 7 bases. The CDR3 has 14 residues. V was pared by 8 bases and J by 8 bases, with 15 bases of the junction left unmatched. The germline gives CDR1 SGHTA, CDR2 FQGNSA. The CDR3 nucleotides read TGTGCCAGCGGTAGATCAGGGGGTGAAAGGAAGCAGTACTTC. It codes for CASGRSGGERKQYF.

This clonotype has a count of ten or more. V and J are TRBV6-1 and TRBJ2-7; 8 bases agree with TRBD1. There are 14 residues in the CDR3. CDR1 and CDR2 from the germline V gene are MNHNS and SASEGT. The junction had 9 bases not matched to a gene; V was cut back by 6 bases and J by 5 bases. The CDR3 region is CASREGTGQDEQYF. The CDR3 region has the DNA TGTGCCAGCAGGGAGGGGACGGGACAGGACGAGCAGTACTTC.

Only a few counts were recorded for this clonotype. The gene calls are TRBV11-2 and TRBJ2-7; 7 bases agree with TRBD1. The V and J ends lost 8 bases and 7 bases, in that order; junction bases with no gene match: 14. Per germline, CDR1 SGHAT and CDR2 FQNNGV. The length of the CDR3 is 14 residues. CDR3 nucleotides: TGTGCCAGCCGTTTACCGGGACAGTCGGAAGAGCAGTACTTC. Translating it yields CASRLPGQSEEQYF.

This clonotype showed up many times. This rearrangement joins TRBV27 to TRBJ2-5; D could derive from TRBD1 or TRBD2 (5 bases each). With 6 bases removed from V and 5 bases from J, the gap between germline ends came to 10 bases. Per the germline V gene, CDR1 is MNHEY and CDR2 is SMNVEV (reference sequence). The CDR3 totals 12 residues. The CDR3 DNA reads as TGTGCCAGCAGGGGGGACGGGGAGACCCAGTACTTC. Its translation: CASRGDGETQYF.

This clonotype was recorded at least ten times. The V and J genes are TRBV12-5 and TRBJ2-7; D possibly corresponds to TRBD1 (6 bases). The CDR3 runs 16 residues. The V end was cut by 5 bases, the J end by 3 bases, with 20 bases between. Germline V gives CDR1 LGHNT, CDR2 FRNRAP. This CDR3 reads CASGIAFGRGSYEQYF. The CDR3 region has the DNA TGTGCTAGTGGTATAGCCTTTGGCAGGGGAAGCTACGAGCAGTACTTC.

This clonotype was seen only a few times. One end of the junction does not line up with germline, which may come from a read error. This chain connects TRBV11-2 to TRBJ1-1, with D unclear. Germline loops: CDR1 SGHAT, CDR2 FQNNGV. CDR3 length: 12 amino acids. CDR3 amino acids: CASSLMHTEACF. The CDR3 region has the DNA TGTGCCAGCAGCTTAATGCACACTGAAGCTTGCTTT. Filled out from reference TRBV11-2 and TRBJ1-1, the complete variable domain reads EAGVAQSPRYKIIEKRQSVAFWCNPISGHATLYWYQQILGQGPKLLIQFQNNGVVDDSQLPKDRFSAERLKGVDSTLKIQPAKLEDSAVYLCASSLMHTEACFGQGTRLTVV.

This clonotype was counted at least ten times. In DNA, the CDR3 is TGTGCCAGCAGCTTAGCCCCCGGTAATCTTGGCGAGCAGTACTTC. This encodes CASSLAPGNLGEQYF. V gene TRBV11-2 combines with J gene TRBJ2-7; D gene uncertain. Germline lookup yields CDR1 SGHAT and CDR2 FQNNGV. The CDR3 extends over 15 amino acids. V dropped 1 base and J dropped 6 bases, with 16 bases sitting between them.

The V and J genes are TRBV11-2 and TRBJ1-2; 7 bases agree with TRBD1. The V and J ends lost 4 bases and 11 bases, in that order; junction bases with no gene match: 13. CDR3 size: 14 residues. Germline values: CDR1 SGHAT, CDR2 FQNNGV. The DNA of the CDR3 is TGTGCCAGCAGCTGGGACCAGACAGGGAGAGGTTACACCTTC. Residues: CASSWDQTGRGYTF.

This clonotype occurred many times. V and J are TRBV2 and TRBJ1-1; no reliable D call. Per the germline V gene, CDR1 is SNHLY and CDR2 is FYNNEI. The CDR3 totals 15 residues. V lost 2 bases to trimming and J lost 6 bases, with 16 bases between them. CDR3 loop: CASSERGPRGAEAFF. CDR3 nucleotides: TGTGCCAGCAGTGAACGAGGTCCTAGAGGCGCTGAAGCTTTCTTT.

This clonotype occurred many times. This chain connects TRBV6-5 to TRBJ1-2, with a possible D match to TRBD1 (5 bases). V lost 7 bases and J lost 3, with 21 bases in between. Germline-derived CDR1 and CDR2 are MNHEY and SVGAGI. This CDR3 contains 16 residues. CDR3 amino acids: CASTGGGEGDYYGYTF. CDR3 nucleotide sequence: TGTGCCAGCACCGGGGGAGGAGAAGGTGACTACTATGGCTACACCTTC.